This T cell receptor beta chain emerged from a study of blood T cell repertoires in COVID-19. On the study more broadly: The origin of the acute and convalescent COVID-19 samples was the United States, Italy and Spain. PBMCs, B-cell-depleted T cells, or T cells provided the cDNA or gDNA that made up the material.

Authors' methods: Reference gene primer amplification gave nucleated cell count estimates. Generated by immunoSEQ multiplex PCR, the TCRdb table keeps only in-frame clones and is missing some. V and J calls and clone size come straight from that table; D and trimming were deduced from the DNA. The sample has 150,000 or so clones; around 81% are singletons. The CDR3 extends over 15 amino acids. Germline V gene lookup returns CDR1 LGHDT and CDR2 YNNKEL (reference sequence). With 4 bases removed from V and 3 bases from J, the gap between germline ends came to 16 bases. Sequencing was carried out using peripheral blood. The rearrangement joins TRBV3-1 (or the pseudogene TRBV3-2) to TRBJ2-7; tentatively, D is TRBD2 (6 bases). This receptor was identified in a woman between 55 and 75 years old with acute or convalescent COVID-19. CDR3 sequence reads: CASSPRTTILYEQYF. In DNA form, the CDR3 reads TGTGCCAGCAGCCCTCGGACTACGATCCTCTACGAGCAGTACTTC.